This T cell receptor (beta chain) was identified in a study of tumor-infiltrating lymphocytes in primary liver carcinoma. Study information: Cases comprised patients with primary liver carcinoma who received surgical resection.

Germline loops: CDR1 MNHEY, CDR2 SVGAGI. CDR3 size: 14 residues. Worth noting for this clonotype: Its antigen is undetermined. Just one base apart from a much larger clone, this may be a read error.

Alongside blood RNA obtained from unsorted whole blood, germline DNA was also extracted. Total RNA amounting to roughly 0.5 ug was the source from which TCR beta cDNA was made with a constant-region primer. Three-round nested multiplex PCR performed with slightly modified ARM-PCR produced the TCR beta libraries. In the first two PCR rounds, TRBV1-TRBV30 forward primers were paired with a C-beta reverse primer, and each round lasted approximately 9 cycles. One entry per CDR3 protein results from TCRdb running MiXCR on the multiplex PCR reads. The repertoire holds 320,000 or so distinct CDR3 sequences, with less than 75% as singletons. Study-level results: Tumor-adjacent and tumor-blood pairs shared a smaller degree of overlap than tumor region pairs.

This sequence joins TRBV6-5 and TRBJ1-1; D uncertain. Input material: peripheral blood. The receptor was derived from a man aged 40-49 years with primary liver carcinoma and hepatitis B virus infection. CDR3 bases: TGTGCCAGCAGTCACTCTCCTGCGAACACTGAAGCTTTCTTT. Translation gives CASSHSPANTEAFF.